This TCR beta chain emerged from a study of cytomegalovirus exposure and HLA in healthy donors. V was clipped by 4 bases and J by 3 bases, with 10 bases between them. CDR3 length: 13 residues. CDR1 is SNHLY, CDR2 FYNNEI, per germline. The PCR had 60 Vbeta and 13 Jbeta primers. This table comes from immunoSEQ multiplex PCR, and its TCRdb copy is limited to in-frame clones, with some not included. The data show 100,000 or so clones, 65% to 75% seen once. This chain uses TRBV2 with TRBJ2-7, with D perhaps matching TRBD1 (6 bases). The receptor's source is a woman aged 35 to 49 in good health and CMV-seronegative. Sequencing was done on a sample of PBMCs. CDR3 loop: CASSAYRDYEQYF. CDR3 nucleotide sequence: TGTGCCAGCAGTGCATACAGGGACTACGAGCAGTACTTC. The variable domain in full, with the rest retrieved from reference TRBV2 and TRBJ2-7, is EPEVTQTPSHQVTQMGQEVILRCVPISNHLYFYWYRQILGQKVEFLVSFYNNEISEKSEIFDDQFSVERPDGSNFTLKIRSTKLEDSAMYFCASSAYRDYEQYFGPGTRLTVT.